The T cell receptor beta chain described here comes from a study of blood T cell repertoires in COVID-19. Study-level information: Italy, Spain and the United States were the sources of the convalescent and acute COVID-19 samples. PBMCs, B-cell-depleted T cells, or T cells were the source of the cDNA or gDNA that made up the material.

In the authors' methods: Amplified reference gene primers provided the basis for estimating nucleated cell counts. Only in-frame clones appear in the TCRdb table, and some are missing; sequencing was by immunoSEQ multiplex PCR. D and trimming were read from the DNA, whereas the V and J calls and clone size are those reported in that table. The sample consists of around 180,000 clones, roughly 84% of them appearing once. With 5 bases clipped from V and 8 bases from J, the junction kept 9 bases outside the gene matches. Germline CDR1 reads SGHTA; CDR2 reads FQGNSA. The CDR3 runs 13 residues. Followed longitudinally, the Seattle patients had been enrolled during active infection.

The rearrangement joins TRBV7-2 to TRBJ2-7; 7 nucleotides line up with TRBD1. The sequencing input was peripheral blood. The receptor was isolated from a person between 65 and 79 years old with COVID-19, enrolled during active disease. The CDR3 protein is CASSRGEQGKQYF. In DNA form, the CDR3 reads TGTGCCAGCAGCAGAGGGGAACAGGGGAAGCAGTACTTC.